This TCR beta chain was found in a study of T-cell memory formation after mild COVID-19 (dated by TCRdb to about 2021). Context from the whole study: Most TCR sequence clusters were specific to one of the two donors. The cohort comprised two young, previously healthy adult volunteers, one female and one male. In a couple of donors, T-cell clones that expanded and contracted after mild COVID-19 were tracked by sequencing TCRalpha and TCRbeta repertoires over time. Paper-wide results and their limitations: Contracting CD4+ clones were located mainly in the CM and EM memory subsets, whereas CD8+ clones were found to be enriched in EMRA. Balanced CD4/CD8 phenotypes were observed for clones contracting from day 15 to 85, whereas a bias towards CD4+ was observed for a second wave of clones expanding from day 15 to 37. Some responding clones were detected in pre-infection memory, which suggested that pre-existing cross-reactive memory T cells had joined the SARS-CoV-2 response. Whether the second-wave clones peaking on day 37 were SARS-CoV-2 specific was not confirmed. Only a couple of mild cases were covered by the study, and larger cohorts that include severe cases with pre-infection samples were considered necessary.

These reads were obtained on an Illumina NovaSeq 6000. cDNA libraries for TCRalpha and TCRbeta were prepared by 5'RACE using constant-segment primers, with sample barcodes and unique molecular identifiers added. RNA was extracted from every sample with Trizol reagent. The libraries were amplified in two PCR steps, and the second step added a second sample barcode and Illumina TruSeq adapters. The libraries were sequenced on an Illumina NovaSeq using 2 x 150 bp paired-end reads. The published analysis was carried out like this. With migec v1.2.7, reads were demultiplexed and then collapsed into UMI-guided consensus sequences. Using mixcr v2.1.11, UMI consensuses were aligned to TRA and TRB V and J templates and then assembled into clonotypes. A clonotype was counted as expanded or contracted only if both edgeR and NoisET called the change significant, with noise models trained on biological replicates. For edgeR calls, a false discovery rate-adjusted p below 0.01 and a log2 fold-change threshold of 1 were applied. As an exploratory analysis of dynamics, max-normalized trajectories of the 1000 most abundant clonotypes were examined by PCA with hierarchical clustering. Each responding clone was given a CD4 or CD8 phenotype based on the CD4+ and CD8+ repertoires, which had been sequenced separately. The public sequencing data were trimmed at Q25 with fastp and processed into clonotypes with MiXCR by TCRdb, which kept only in-frame beta chains. Each CDR3 protein appears once, grouped with its most common genes and DNA. These V and J calls originate from TCRdb's pipeline instead of the authors' own analysis. The sample has under 550,000 distinct CDR3 sequences on record, more than 15% of them singletons. 20% to 25% of the sample belongs to the ten largest clones.

The CDR1 and CDR2 encoded by the germline V gene (reference sequence) are LNHNV and YYDKDF. Clipping removes 1 base from V and 0 bases from J, with 2 as the unmatched junction base count. Measured from the cysteine to the valine, the CDR3 is 15 residues long. Here the CDR3 DNA is all that survives: 45 bases in frame from base 1. Ficoll-Paque density gradient centrifugation was used to isolate PBMCs. Concerning this clonotype: Its antigen is currently not known. Base qualities are missing; no much larger clone stands one base away.

This chain joins TRBV15 to TRBJ2-7; TRBD2 agrees with 8 junctional bases. Sequenced: PBMCs or a T cell subset sorted from them (not recorded which). The TCR comes from a man aged 18-30 years who had mild COVID-19 (a few samples of this study predate the infection). The sample titles of this study are shuffled in the database, so cell type and time point are left out; the donor was told from shared clones. The CDR3 here reads CATSRVGGASYEQYV. The nucleotides read TGTGCCACCAGCAGAGTCGGGGGGGCCTCCTACGAGCAGTACGTC.